These T cell receptor beta chains were read from a single sample in a study of blood T cells in healthy people across ages. TCRdb recomputed calls from the 5' RACE reads with MiXCR, one row per CDR3 protein. The table has approximately 600,000 distinct CDR3 sequences, roughly three fifths seen once; the top ten hold approximately 37%. The sequenced sample consisted of blood. All receptors derive from a man between 60 and 75 years old in good health. Each CDR3 is given with its conserved first and last residue. The order of the fields is clone size, J gene, V gene, D gene, CDR3 DNA, CDR3 protein. The D gene is left open where the match is weak. Only some rows state a clone size, as once, few, many or a class for expanded clones.

clone size: .
J gene: TRBJ2-7
V gene: TRBV4-2
D gene: TRBD2
CDR3 DNA: TGTGCCAGCAGCCAAGGCGGGGGGGACCCAACCTACGAGCAGTACTTC
CDR3 protein: CASSQGGGDPTYEQYF

clone size: .
J gene: TRBJ1-1
V gene: TRBV27
D gene: .
CDR3 DNA: TGTGCCAGCAGCCATTATACCGGATACCAAACTGAAGCTTTCTTT
CDR3 protein: CASSHYTGYQTEAFF

clone size: .
J gene: TRBJ1-4
V gene: TRBV12-3/TRBV12-4
D gene: TRBD1
CDR3 DNA: TGTGCCAGCAGTTGGGGACAGGGAGAAAATGAAAAACTGTTTTTT
CDR3 protein: CASSWGQGENEKLFF

clone size: few
J gene: TRBJ2-5
V gene: TRBV20-1
D gene: TRBD2
CDR3 DNA: TGCAGTGCTGGAGCGGTGACTAGCGGGGGGCAAGAGACCCAGTACTTC
CDR3 protein: CSAGAVTSGGQETQYF

clone size: .
J gene: TRBJ1-2
V gene: TRBV21-1
D gene: .
CDR3 DNA: TGTGCCAGCAGACCCCGGCCGGGCCCGGGCTACACCTTC
CDR3 protein: CASRPRPGPGYTF

clone size: .
J gene: TRBJ1-6
V gene: TRBV20-1
D gene: .
CDR3 DNA: TGCAGTGCTAGAGGGGGGCCTACTAATTCACCCCTCCACTTT
CDR3 protein: CSARGGPTNSPLHF

clone size: few
J gene: TRBJ2-1
V gene: TRBV6-5
D gene: .
CDR3 DNA: TGTGCCAGCAGTTACCAGACTCTAGACAATGAGCAGTTCTTC
CDR3 protein: CASSYQTLDNEQFF

clone size: few
J gene: TRBJ1-2
V gene: TRBV15
D gene: .
CDR3 DNA: TGTGCCACCAGCAGAGCGGCAGGTCCGCCCTATGGCTACACCTTC
CDR3 protein: CATSRAAGPPYGYTF

clone size: .
J gene: TRBJ2-7
V gene: TRBV27
D gene: TRBD2
CDR3 DNA: TGTGTCAGCAGTCCACAGCGGGGGGGATCCTACGAGCAGTACTTC
CDR3 protein: CVSSPQRGGSYEQYF

clone size: .
J gene: TRBJ1-2
V gene: TRBV27
D gene: .
CDR3 DNA: TGTGCCAGCAGGGACTTAGACAACCATGGCTACACCTTC
CDR3 protein: CASRDLDNHGYTF

clone size: .
J gene: TRBJ2-7
V gene: TRBV7-2
D gene: .
CDR3 DNA: TGTGCCAGCAGCTATTTGACAGCCTCCTACGAGCAGTACTTC
CDR3 protein: CASSYLTASYEQYF

clone size: once
J gene: TRBJ2-7
V gene: TRBV3-1
D gene: .
CDR3 DNA: TGTGCCAGCAGCAACCCGGGACGGGGGAAAAACGAGCAGTACTTC
CDR3 protein: CASSNPGRGKNEQYF

clone size: many
J gene: TRBJ2-7
V gene: TRBV12-3/TRBV12-4
D gene: .
CDR3 DNA: TGTGCCAGCAGTTTGGGCAGTAGCTACGAGCAGTACTTC
CDR3 protein: CASSLGSSYEQYF

clone size: .
J gene: TRBJ2-5
V gene: TRBV6-5
D gene: .
CDR3 DNA: TGTGCCAGCAGTTACTCGCCGACTCTACAAGAGACCCAGTACTTC
CDR3 protein: CASSYSPTLQETQYF

clone size: few
J gene: TRBJ2-2
V gene: TRBV29-1
D gene: .
CDR3 DNA: TGCAGCGCTTTCGGACAGTACACCGGGGAGCTGTTTTTT
CDR3 protein: CSAFGQYTGELFF

clone size: once
J gene: TRBJ1-6
V gene: TRBV25-1
D gene: TRBD1
CDR3 DNA: TGTGCCAGCACCTCGGGAGGGGGCGCGGATAATTCACCCCTCCACTTT
CDR3 protein: CASTSGGGADNSPLHF

clone size: few
J gene: TRBJ1-2
V gene: TRBV25-1
D gene: .
CDR3 DNA: TGTGCCAGCAGTGAGCCGGGGTCTAGGAAGGGCTATGGCTACACCTTC
CDR3 protein: CASSEPGSRKGYGYTF

clone size: .
J gene: TRBJ2-6
V gene: TRBV6-5
D gene: TRBD1
CDR3 DNA: TGTGCCAGCAGCTGGGACAGGCCCTCTGGGGCCAACGTCCTGACTTTC
CDR3 protein: CASSWDRPSGANVLTF

clone size: .
J gene: TRBJ1-2
V gene: TRBV4-1
D gene: .
CDR3 DNA: TGCGCCACCAAAAGGTCGGAGGGGCGAAGTGGCCACACCTTC
CDR3 protein: CATKRSEGRSGHTF

clone size: few
J gene: TRBJ2-4
V gene: TRBV10-3
D gene: TRBD1
CDR3 DNA: TGTGCCATCAGTGGGGGGACAGGGATAACCCGGGAGCAGTACTTC
CDR3 protein: CAISGGTGITREQYF

clone size: .
J gene: TRBJ2-1
V gene: TRBV2
D gene: .
CDR3 DNA: TGTGCCAGCAGGGAACAGGGTAAGGTGGAGTTCTTC
CDR3 protein: CASREQGKVEFF

clone size: .
J gene: TRBJ1-2
V gene: TRBV29-1
D gene: .
CDR3 DNA: TGCAGCGTCCCAGGTTACTATGGCTACACCTTC
CDR3 protein: CSVPGYYGYTF

clone size: .
J gene: TRBJ1-2
V gene: TRBV7-9
D gene: TRBD1
CDR3 DNA: TGTGCCAGCAGCTCGTCCGGGACAGGGGGCTTCTATGGCTACACCTTC
CDR3 protein: CASSSSGTGGFYGYTF

clone size: .
J gene: TRBJ2-7
V gene: TRBV20-1
D gene: TRBD2
CDR3 DNA: TGCAGTGCTAGAGATCTTGGGGGGGTCTACGAGCAGTACTTC
CDR3 protein: CSARDLGGVYEQYF

clone size: few
J gene: TRBJ2-4
V gene: TRBV20-1
D gene: TRBD2
CDR3 DNA: TGCAGTGCTAGACCCACTAGCGGAGTAGCCAAAAACATTCAGTACTTC
CDR3 protein: CSARPTSGVAKNIQYF

clone size: .
J gene: TRBJ1-1
V gene: TRBV5-1
D gene: .
CDR3 DNA: TGCGCCAGCAGCTCCGAACCGGGACTTAACGCTGAAGCTTTCTTT
CDR3 protein: CASSSEPGLNAEAFF

clone size: .
J gene: TRBJ2-7
V gene: TRBV11-2
D gene: .
CDR3 DNA: TGTGCCAGCAGCCCAAACAGGGACTTCTCCTACGAGCAGTACTTC
CDR3 protein: CASSPNRDFSYEQYF

clone size: once
J gene: TRBJ2-5
V gene: TRBV12-3/TRBV12-4
D gene: TRBD2
CDR3 DNA: TGTGCCAGCAGTTTATGGCGGGGGGGCCGCCAAGAGACCCAGTACTTC
CDR3 protein: CASSLWRGGRQETQYF

clone size: few
J gene: TRBJ1-2
V gene: TRBV3-1
D gene: .
CDR3 DNA: TGTGCCAGCAGCCAAGGCTCCCCCTATGGCTACACCTTC
CDR3 protein: CASSQGSPYGYTF

clone size: .
J gene: TRBJ2-1
V gene: TRBV7-2
D gene: TRBD2
CDR3 DNA: TGTGCCAGCAGCTTAGTTGGCGGGGGGAGGGATGAGCAGTTCTTC
CDR3 protein: CASSLVGGGRDEQFF

clone size: .
J gene: TRBJ1-2
V gene: TRBV7-2
D gene: TRBD1
CDR3 DNA: TGTGCCAGCAGCTTGACAGGGGGCGTCTATGGCTACACCTTC
CDR3 protein: CASSLTGGVYGYTF

clone size: .
J gene: TRBJ2-7
V gene: TRBV18
D gene: .
CDR3 DNA: TGTGCCAGCTCACAGGGGGTTTCGAGCGAGCAGTACTTC
CDR3 protein: CASSQGVSSEQYF

clone size: .
J gene: TRBJ2-5
V gene: TRBV19
D gene: .
CDR3 DNA: TGTGCCAGTAGTATAGGGTCGCGGGGAGAGACCCAGTACTTC
CDR3 protein: CASSIGSRGETQYF

clone size: .
J gene: TRBJ1-6
V gene: TRBV20-1
D gene: .
CDR3 DNA: TGCAGTGCTGTCGGACAGCCAGCTGCCCTCCACTTT
CDR3 protein: CSAVGQPAALHF

clone size: .
J gene: TRBJ2-7
V gene: TRBV6-5
D gene: TRBD2
CDR3 DNA: TGTGCCAGCAGTTACGGCGGGGGGACCGGCTACGAGCAGTACTTC
CDR3 protein: CASSYGGGTGYEQYF

clone size: .
J gene: TRBJ1-5
V gene: TRBV20-1
D gene: .
CDR3 DNA: TGCAGTGCTAGTGGGGGGATAAGCAATCAGCCCCAGCATTTT
CDR3 protein: CSASGGISNQPQHF

clone size: few
J gene: TRBJ2-4
V gene: TRBV20-1
D gene: .
CDR3 DNA: TGCAGTGCTAGTACCGTGGCGGCAAACATTCAGTACTTC
CDR3 protein: CSASTVAANIQYF

clone size: many
J gene: TRBJ1-3
V gene: TRBV5-1
D gene: .
CDR3 DNA: TGCGCCAGCAGCATGGGACCGATCTCTGGAAACACCATATATTTT
CDR3 protein: CASSMGPISGNTIYF

clone size: .
J gene: TRBJ2-3
V gene: TRBV5-1
D gene: .
CDR3 DNA: TGCGCCAGCAGCTTATTTCGGGGCAGCGGGTTGAACACAGATACGCAGTATTTT
CDR3 protein: CASSLFRGSGLNTDTQYF

clone size: .
J gene: TRBJ2-7
V gene: TRBV9
D gene: .
CDR3 DNA: TGTGCCAGCAGCGTAGGTGGGGGACGATCCCACGAGCAGTACTTC
CDR3 protein: CASSVGGGRSHEQYF

clone size: once
J gene: TRBJ2-5
V gene: TRBV10-3
D gene: .
CDR3 DNA: TGTGCCATCAGACCTTTCTGGGGGGCCCAAGAGACCCAGTACTTC
CDR3 protein: CAIRPFWGAQETQYF

clone size: .
J gene: TRBJ1-1
V gene: TRBV5-1
D gene: TRBD1
CDR3 DNA: TGCGCCAGCAGCTTGGCCAGGGGACAGGCTTTCTTT
CDR3 protein: CASSLARGQAFF

clone size: .
J gene: TRBJ2-1
V gene: TRBV6-1
D gene: .
CDR3 DNA: TGTGCCAGCAGTGAAGTGGGTTACGAGCAGTTCTTC
CDR3 protein: CASSEVGYEQFF

clone size: .
J gene: TRBJ1-4
V gene: TRBV5-1
D gene: .
CDR3 DNA: TGCGCCAGCAGCCTGACAGGAGCCACGACTAATGAAAAACTGTTTTTT
CDR3 protein: CASSLTGATTNEKLFF

clone size: .
J gene: TRBJ2-3
V gene: TRBV12-3/TRBV12-4
D gene: TRBD2
CDR3 DNA: TGTGCCAGCAGTGGCGGGGGGGCAGGAGATGCGGAATATTTT
CDR3 protein: CASSGGGAGDAEYF

clone size: .
J gene: TRBJ2-7
V gene: TRBV9
D gene: .
CDR3 DNA: TGTGCCAGCAGCCCAGACTTAACCTACGAGCAGTACTTC
CDR3 protein: CASSPDLTYEQYF

clone size: .
J gene: TRBJ2-1
V gene: TRBV6-1
D gene: TRBD2
CDR3 DNA: TGTGCCAGCAGTGTGGGCGGGGGGGCCGGCAATGAGCAGTTCTTC
CDR3 protein: CASSVGGGAGNEQFF

clone size: .
J gene: TRBJ2-1
V gene: TRBV27
D gene: .
CDR3 DNA: TGTGCCAGCAGCGACAGGTTCAATGAGCAGTTCTTC
CDR3 protein: CASSDRFNEQFF